This T cell receptor (beta chain) originates from a study of regulatory T cells in long-lasting Graves disease. Assembly of TCR beta libraries relied on iRepertoire HTBI primers together with Arm-PCR of CDR3 regions. TCRdb independently ran MiXCR on the multiplex PCR reads; one entry per CDR3 protein. The table includes some 240,000 distinct CDR3 sequences, less than 20% detected once. In its sample, this clonotype was seen many times. Time point given: newly diagnosed GD, antithyroid drugs for less than 3 months. PBMC-extracted RNA yielded the TCR library. CDR1 and CDR2 (germline): MDHEN, SYDVKM. Trimming shortened V by 3 bases and J by 2 bases, and 8 bases separated the two germline ends. The CDR3 length is 14 residues. In addition, the sample was reused for a study of T cells in Graves' hyperthyroidism and ophthalmopathy.

This chain links TRBV28 with TRBJ1-3, with D uncertain. Material: peripheral blood mononuclear cells (PBMCs), obtained at new diagnosis, from a patient treated with antithyroid drugs. This clonotype originated in a young woman with Graves disease. CDR3 residues: CASSFGGTGNTIYF. The CDR3 nucleotides read TGTGCCAGCAGTTTTGGAGGGACTGGAAACACCATATATTTT.